This T cell receptor beta chain was retrieved from a study of blood T cell repertoires in COVID-19. V dropped 3 bases and J dropped 7; count of bases not matched to a gene: 7. This CDR3 region has 14 residues. The germline V gene encodes CDR1 SGHDN and CDR2 FVKESK. Per the authors' pipeline: How many nucleated cells were present was estimated from reference gene primer amplification. The repertoire was sequenced with immunoSEQ multiplex PCR; TCRdb's copy has only in-frame clones and lacks some. V, J and clone size are taken as reported in that table, and D and trimming were inferred from the DNA itself. The data show 45,000 or so clones, less than 90% seen once. This clone was observed once.

V usage is TRBV14 and J usage is TRBJ1-2, with 8 bases aligning to TRBD1. This receptor was identified in a human donor in a cohort sampled during active COVID-19. Input material: peripheral blood. CDR3 residues: CASSQLTGAFGYTF. The CDR3 nucleotides are TGTGCCAGCAGCCAGTTGACAGGGGCCTTTGGCTACACCTTC.